These 5 T cell receptor beta chains were all obtained from the same sample, sequenced in a study of cytomegalovirus exposure and HLA in healthy donors. The PCR ran on 60 Vbeta and 13 Jbeta primers. Only in-frame clones appear in the TCRdb table, and some are missing; sequencing was by immunoSEQ multiplex PCR. The sample has roughly 130,000 clones; about 80% are singletons. Sequencing was performed on PBMCs. The receptors were sampled from a human donor in good health.

This clone has a single count. V is TRBV27 and J is TRBJ2-5, with TRBD2 matching 8 bases. V shed 6 bases and J 13 bases; nucleotides not matched to a gene: 16. The CDR3 has 14 amino acids. Per the germline V gene, CDR1 is MNHEY and CDR2 is SMNVEV (reference sequence). The CDR3 spells CASSRQRGGEVRYF. The CDR3 bases are TGTGCCAGCAGCCGACAACGGGGGGGCGAGGTTAGGTACTTC.

This sequence joins TRBV6-1 and TRBJ2-5; 10 bases line up with TRBD2. Germline CDR1 reads MNHNS; CDR2 reads SASEGT. This CDR3 contains 12 residues. J gave up 5 bases and V 6 bases, and 0 bases lay outside the gene matches. The CDR3 sequence is CASRGLAETQYF. The CDR3 DNA is TGTGCCAGCAGGGGACTAGCGGAGACCCAGTACTTC.

This chain uses TRBV7-2 with TRBJ2-1; D not certain. The CDR3 loop spans 11 amino acids. CDR1 and CDR2 (germline): SGHTA, FQGNSA. Trimming removed 3 bases from V and 7 bases from J, with 4 bases in between. Written as DNA, the CDR3 is TGTGCCAGCAGCTTTTCGAATGAGCAGTTCTTC. It translates to CASSFSNEQFF.

As to this clone: Different DNA sequences within this sample yield the same CDR3. The chain recombines TRBV19 with TRBJ1-2, with D perhaps matching TRBD1 (5 bases). Trimming took off 3 bases at V and 4 bases at J, with 9 bases between the two ends. Germline V gives CDR1 LNHDA, CDR2 SQIVND (reference sequence). The CDR3 loop spans 13 amino acids. CDR3 sequence reads: CASSIQGLYGYTF. DNA for the CDR3: TGTGCCAGTAGTATCCAGGGACTCTATGGCTACACCTTC. The variable domain in full, completed from reference TRBV19 and TRBJ1-2, reads DGGITQSPKYLFRKEGQNVTLSCEQNLNHDAMYWYRQDPGQGLRLIYYSQIVNDFQKGDIAEGYSVSREKKESFPLTVTSAQKNPTAFYLCASSIQGLYGYTFGSGTRLTVV.

This sequence joins TRBV6-6 and TRBJ1-2; 7 bases agree with TRBD1. The CDR3 has 13 residues. The V segment lost 5 bases and the J segment 8 bases; nucleotides outside the gene matches: 8. Germline assignment: CDR1 MNHNY and CDR2 SVGAGI (reference sequence). The chain's CDR3 is CASSAMTGSGYTF. For the CDR3, the DNA is TGTGCCAGCAGTGCAATGACAGGGAGCGGCTACACCTTC.